The clone carrying this T cell receptor (beta chain) was seen at least ten times. Its antigen remains unknown. The data were obtained in a study of molecular identifiers for immune sequencing clone quantification. At the level of the study: Four of five RNA aliquots from about 19,000 or 110,000 naive CD8 T cells were sequenced.

With 4 bases clipped from V and 4 bases from J, the junction kept 7 bases outside the gene matches. The CDR3 has 15 residues. Germline CDR1 is MDHEN and CDR2 is SYDVKM. General observations from the study: Whereas clones above 20 RNA copies held under 1% of naive-cell molecules, they held over 97% of effector molecules.

Generation of bulk TCR libraries relied on previously described methods and listed TCR primers. Each CDR3 protein is one row after TCRdb ran MiXCR on the PCR reads. Among a few hundred thousand distinct CDR3 sequences listed, approximately 25% were seen once. Naive CD8 T cells, phenotype CD8+CD4-CCR7+CD45RA+, were sorted. The V and J genes are TRBV28 and TRBJ2-3; 8 nucleotides agree with TRBD2. The receptor was derived from a human donor in good health. Some libraries in this study had Jurkat cell RNA spiked in. What was sequenced was naive CD8+ T cells from blood, with Jurkat cell RNA spiked in. This sample's subset: FACS-sorted CD8+CD4-CCR7+CD45RA+ naive T cells. The CDR3 region is CASSSLAGRSDTQYF. CDR3 DNA sequence: TGTGCCAGCAGTTCGTTAGCGGGGCGGTCAGATACGCAGTATTTT.